This T cell receptor (beta chain) originates from a study of T cell changes during pregnancy in multiple sclerosis. The CDR3 runs 13 residues. V dropped 7 bases and J dropped 1; count of bases not matched to a gene: 5. Per the germline V gene, CDR1 is SQVTM and CDR2 is ANQGSEA. Method: immunoSEQ multiplex PCR; TCRdb's copy keeps in-frame clones and lacks some. In the table there are about 35,000 clones, around 92% of which are singletons. The sequencing here drew on CD4+ T cells from peripheral blood mononuclear cells, taken in the third trimester of pregnancy. The sequence was collected from a female donor in good health, enrolled as a control in a pregnancy study. This chain links TRBV29-1 with TRBJ1-1; 8 nucleotides align to TRBD1. CDR3: CSGTGQGNTEAFF. The CDR3 nucleotides are TGCAGCGGAACTGGACAGGGGAACACTGAAGCTTTCTTT.